These T cell receptor beta chains were read from a single sample in a study of CD8 T cells in ankylosing spondylitis. TCRdb re-called the 5' RACE reads with MiXCR, one entry per CDR3 protein. The sample includes approximately 350,000 distinct CDR3 sequences, approximately 22% of them seen just once. The sequenced sample was blood, either unsorted or a sorted T cell fraction (not recorded which). Every receptor here comes from a male donor with ankylosing spondylitis or in good health (not recorded which). Both conserved end residues are part of each CDR3. A D gene is named only where the DNA matches it firmly. Clone size is not always given. Where it is, it says once, few, many or a class for expanded clones.

clone_size: .
d_call: TRBD1
v_call: TRBV28
j_call: TRBJ2-7
cdr3_nt: TGTGCCAGCGGTTGGTCGGGACAGGGCGAGTACGAGCAGTACTTC
cdr3_aa: CASGWSGQGEYEQYF

clone_size: .
d_call: TRBD2
v_call: TRBV5-6
j_call: TRBJ2-1
cdr3_nt: TGTGCCAGCAGCTTGTGGGAGGGACGGGGGTACAATGAGCAGTTCTTC
cdr3_aa: CASSLWEGRGYNEQFF

clone_size: .
d_call: TRBD2
v_call: TRBV3-1
j_call: TRBJ2-7
cdr3_nt: TGTGCCAGCAGCCCCGGGACTAGCGGGGGGGAGTACTTC
cdr3_aa: CASSPGTSGGEYF

clone_size: .
d_call: TRBD2
v_call: TRBV4-1
j_call: TRBJ2-3
cdr3_nt: TGCGCCAGCAGCCAAGAGGGGGGGGGACGGACAGATACGCAGTATTTT
cdr3_aa: CASSQEGGGRTDTQYF

clone_size: few
d_call: .
v_call: TRBV7-9
j_call: TRBJ1-1
cdr3_nt: TGTGCCAGCAGCTTAGAGCCGGGGGCGACCACTGAAGCTTTCTTT
cdr3_aa: CASSLEPGATTEAFF

clone_size: .
d_call: .
v_call: TRBV7-9
j_call: TRBJ2-1
cdr3_nt: TGTGCCAGCAGCGCAGGGACACGTACCTACAATGAGCAGTTCTTC
cdr3_aa: CASSAGTRTYNEQFF

clone_size: .
d_call: .
v_call: TRBV11-2
j_call: TRBJ1-1
cdr3_nt: TGTGCCAGCAGCCCTTGGCCCACAGGGAAAGGGCGCACTGAAGCTTTCTTT
cdr3_aa: CASSPWPTGKGRTEAFF

clone_size: .
d_call: TRBD2
v_call: TRBV2
j_call: TRBJ2-3
cdr3_nt: TGTGCCACCGAGGGGTGGGGGACTAGCAGGACAGATACGCAGTATTTT
cdr3_aa: CATEGWGTSRTDTQYF

clone_size: .
d_call: .
v_call: TRBV3-1
j_call: TRBJ2-2
cdr3_nt: TGTGCCAGCAGCCAAGGGACAACGGTTTACACCGGGGAGCTGTTTTTT
cdr3_aa: CASSQGTTVYTGELFF

clone_size: .
d_call: TRBD1
v_call: TRBV4-1
j_call: TRBJ2-2
cdr3_nt: TGCGCCAGCAGAAAGACAGGGGGTCGATCCGGGGAGCTGTTTTTT
cdr3_aa: CASRKTGGRSGELFF

clone_size: few
d_call: TRBD1
v_call: TRBV12-3/TRBV12-4
j_call: TRBJ1-1
cdr3_nt: TGTGCCAGCAGTTTTCAGGGGGGGTGGACTGAAGCTTTCTTT
cdr3_aa: CASSFQGGWTEAFF

clone_size: .
d_call: .
v_call: TRBV12-3/TRBV12-4
j_call: TRBJ1-5
cdr3_nt: TGTGCCAGCAGCCACAGACAGTCAGCTAGCAATCAGCCCCAGCATTTT
cdr3_aa: CASSHRQSASNQPQHF

clone_size: many
d_call: TRBD1
v_call: TRBV30
j_call: TRBJ2-2
cdr3_nt: TGTGCCTCTTACAGGGGGCGCGGTGGGGAGCTGTTTTTT
cdr3_aa: CASYRGRGGELFF

clone_size: .
d_call: .
v_call: TRBV29-1
j_call: TRBJ2-7
cdr3_nt: TGCAGCGTGCTTACTAGTTCCACGGGCGACGAGCAGTACTTC
cdr3_aa: CSVLTSSTGDEQYF

clone_size: .
d_call: TRBD1
v_call: TRBV5-6
j_call: TRBJ2-1
cdr3_nt: TGTGCCAGCAGCTTGGGGACCTTGAGAGGGGGCGATTCCAATGAGCAGTTCTTC
cdr3_aa: CASSLGTLRGGDSNEQFF

clone_size: .
d_call: TRBD1
v_call: TRBV7-9
j_call: TRBJ1-1
cdr3_nt: TGTGCCAGCAGCCCCCAGGGGGGGGCCAGGGACACTGAAGCTTTCTTT
cdr3_aa: CASSPQGGARDTEAFF

clone_size: few
d_call: TRBD1
v_call: TRBV29-1
j_call: TRBJ2-5
cdr3_nt: TGCAGCGTTGAAGATCTGAACAGGGGGTCCCAAGAGACCCAGTACTTC
cdr3_aa: CSVEDLNRGSQETQYF

clone_size: few
d_call: .
v_call: TRBV20-1
j_call: TRBJ2-4
cdr3_nt: TGCAGTGCTAGAGATCCCGACGGGGTCCTTCAGTACTTC
cdr3_aa: CSARDPDGVLQYF

clone_size: .
d_call: .
v_call: TRBV9
j_call: TRBJ1-2
cdr3_nt: TGTGCCAGCAGCGGAAACGGTTTAAGTAACGGCTACACCTTC
cdr3_aa: CASSGNGLSNGYTF

clone_size: many
d_call: .
v_call: TRBV11-2
j_call: TRBJ2-2
cdr3_nt: TGTGCCAGCAGAACCGAGGGGTACGGCACCGGGGAGCTGTTTTTT
cdr3_aa: CASRTEGYGTGELFF

clone_size: few
d_call: .
v_call: TRBV12-3/TRBV12-4
j_call: TRBJ2-5
cdr3_nt: TGTGCCAGCAGTTTAGCGGGGCCCCCCCAGTACTTC
cdr3_aa: CASSLAGPPQYF

clone_size: few
d_call: TRBD2
v_call: TRBV10-3
j_call: TRBJ2-5
cdr3_nt: TGTGCCACTTCATTGGACCTAGCGGGGACCATCCAAGAGACCCAGTACTTC
cdr3_aa: CATSLDLAGTIQETQYF

clone_size: .
d_call: .
v_call: TRBV3-1
j_call: TRBJ2-3
cdr3_nt: TGTGCCAGCAGCCAACAACGTTCCGGGCAAGATACGCAGTATTTT
cdr3_aa: CASSQQRSGQDTQYF

clone_size: .
d_call: .
v_call: TRBV13
j_call: TRBJ2-1
cdr3_nt: TGTGCCAGCAGCTTAGCGGTGACAATTACCAATGAGCAGTTCTTC
cdr3_aa: CASSLAVTITNEQFF

clone_size: .
d_call: TRBD1
v_call: TRBV20-1
j_call: TRBJ2-1
cdr3_nt: TGCAGTGCTCGGGGACAGGGGGCGGGTAATGAGCAGTTCTTC
cdr3_aa: CSARGQGAGNEQFF

clone_size: .
d_call: .
v_call: TRBV27
j_call: TRBJ2-3
cdr3_nt: TGTGCCAGCAGTACCCAAGCGGGGACAACTACAGATACGCAGTATTTT
cdr3_aa: CASSTQAGTTTDTQYF

clone_size: .
d_call: .
v_call: TRBV7-7
j_call: TRBJ2-3
cdr3_nt: TGTGCTAGCACCGGGAAGCTAGCGGATACGCAGTATTTT
cdr3_aa: CASTGKLADTQYF

clone_size: .
d_call: TRBD2
v_call: TRBV12-5
j_call: TRBJ2-2
cdr3_nt: TGTGCTAGTGGTTTGGTAACCAGCGGGGGGGCGGAAACCGGGGAGCTGTTTTTT
cdr3_aa: CASGLVTSGGAETGELFF

clone_size: .
d_call: TRBD1
v_call: TRBV2
j_call: TRBJ2-2
cdr3_nt: TGTGCCGCAGGACAGGGGGCAGGCACCGGGGAGCTGTTTTTT
cdr3_aa: CAAGQGAGTGELFF

clone_size: .
d_call: .
v_call: TRBV20-1
j_call: TRBJ2-5
cdr3_nt: TGCAGTGCCGTTTGGCTGGAGACCCAGTACTTC
cdr3_aa: CSAVWLETQYF

clone_size: few
d_call: .
v_call: TRBV2
j_call: TRBJ2-3
cdr3_nt: TGTGCCAGCAGTGAGTCTGTGGGGAGCACAGATACGCAGTATTTT
cdr3_aa: CASSESVGSTDTQYF

clone_size: .
d_call: .
v_call: TRBV20-1
j_call: TRBJ2-3
cdr3_nt: TGCAGTGCGCGCCGGGACACGGGCACAGATACGCAGTATTTT
cdr3_aa: CSARRDTGTDTQYF

clone_size: .
d_call: .
v_call: TRBV7-8
j_call: TRBJ1-4
cdr3_nt: TGTGCCAGCAGCTCTACCCTCTCGGGTGTGGTTGAAAAACTGTTTTTT
cdr3_aa: CASSSTLSGVVEKLFF

clone_size: .
d_call: TRBD2
v_call: TRBV4-2
j_call: TRBJ2-5
cdr3_nt: TGTGCCAGCAGCCAAGCCGGGGGGGCACAAGAGACCCAGTACTTC
cdr3_aa: CASSQAGGAQETQYF

clone_size: .
d_call: .
v_call: TRBV12-3/TRBV12-4
j_call: TRBJ2-5
cdr3_nt: TGTGCCAGCAATTTATGGAGCGGGGAGACCCAGTACTTC
cdr3_aa: CASNLWSGETQYF

clone_size: .
d_call: .
v_call: TRBV5-1
j_call: TRBJ2-3
cdr3_nt: TGCGCCAGCAGCTTGGGGGGGACCGCAGATACGCAGTATTTT
cdr3_aa: CASSLGGTADTQYF

clone_size: few
d_call: .
v_call: TRBV29-1
j_call: TRBJ2-7
cdr3_nt: TGCAGCGTTGAAGTCAGATCCTACGAGCAGTACTTC
cdr3_aa: CSVEVRSYEQYF

clone_size: few
d_call: .
v_call: TRBV6-1
j_call: TRBJ2-1
cdr3_nt: TGTGCCAGCAGACTAGACCGAGGGGCTAATGAGCAGTTCTTC
cdr3_aa: CASRLDRGANEQFF

clone_size: many
d_call: TRBD2
v_call: TRBV20-1
j_call: TRBJ2-3
cdr3_nt: TGCAGTGCTTTCGGTATAGCGGGGAGGTACACAGATACGCAGTATTTT
cdr3_aa: CSAFGIAGRYTDTQYF

clone_size: .
d_call: .
v_call: TRBV6-5
j_call: TRBJ1-5
cdr3_nt: TGTGCCAGCAGTTACTCCATAGAAAATCAGCCCCAGCATTTT
cdr3_aa: CASSYSIENQPQHF

clone_size: .
d_call: .
v_call: TRBV20-1
j_call: TRBJ2-7
cdr3_nt: TGCAGTGCTAGAGCCCTGTTAGAGACTAGAGACGAGCAGTACTTC
cdr3_aa: CSARALLETRDEQYF

clone_size: few
d_call: .
v_call: TRBV4-1
j_call: TRBJ2-2
cdr3_nt: TGCGCCAGCAGCCACGGACTTGACACCGGGGAGCTGTTTTTT
cdr3_aa: CASSHGLDTGELFF

clone_size: .
d_call: .
v_call: TRBV20-1
j_call: TRBJ1-2
cdr3_nt: TGCAGTGCCACGGACACTTGGGATGGCTACACCTTC
cdr3_aa: CSATDTWDGYTF

clone_size: .
d_call: .
v_call: TRBV3-1
j_call: TRBJ2-6
cdr3_nt: TGTGCCAGCAGCCAAATAACAGGGACTGGGGCCAACGTCCTGACTTTC
cdr3_aa: CASSQITGTGANVLTF

clone_size: .
d_call: TRBD1
v_call: TRBV30
j_call: TRBJ2-7
cdr3_nt: TGTGCCTGGAGACAGGGGGCCCACGAGCAGTACTTC
cdr3_aa: CAWRQGAHEQYF

clone_size: .
d_call: TRBD1
v_call: TRBV27
j_call: TRBJ1-2
cdr3_nt: TGTGCCAGCAGGGGACAGGGGTACTATGGCTACACCTTC
cdr3_aa: CASRGQGYYGYTF

clone_size: .
d_call: .
v_call: TRBV6-1
j_call: TRBJ1-1
cdr3_nt: TGTGCCAGCAGTGAGGTGACGAACACTGAAGCTTTCTTT
cdr3_aa: CASSEVTNTEAFF

clone_size: .
d_call: .
v_call: TRBV7-2
j_call: TRBJ1-4
cdr3_nt: TGTGCCAGCAGCTTAGTTCCGACAGACAAGACTGAAAAACTGTTTTTT
cdr3_aa: CASSLVPTDKTEKLFF

clone_size: .
d_call: TRBD1
v_call: TRBV20-1
j_call: TRBJ2-7
cdr3_nt: TGCAGTGCAAACCACAGGGGGCGCTCCTACGAGCAGTACTTC
cdr3_aa: CSANHRGRSYEQYF

clone_size: few
d_call: TRBD2
v_call: TRBV6-2/TRBV6-3
j_call: TRBJ2-1
cdr3_nt: TGTGCCAGCAGTTACTTGGCTAGCGGGGGCCTAACCAGGGGCGATGAGCAGTTCTTC
cdr3_aa: CASSYLASGGLTRGDEQFF

clone_size: .
d_call: TRBD1
v_call: TRBV5-5
j_call: TRBJ1-1
cdr3_nt: TGTGCCAGCAGCATAGGACAGGGGACGGTGAACACTGAAGCTTTCTTT
cdr3_aa: CASSIGQGTVNTEAFF

clone_size: few
d_call: TRBD2
v_call: TRBV7-3
j_call: TRBJ2-3
cdr3_nt: TGTGCCAGCAGCGGGACTAGCGGGGACTCTAGCACAGATACGCAGTATTTT
cdr3_aa: CASSGTSGDSSTDTQYF

clone_size: .
d_call: .
v_call: TRBV15
j_call: TRBJ2-3
cdr3_nt: TGTGCCACCAGCAGAGATCCGGGGGCCTTCACAGATACGCAGTATTTT
cdr3_aa: CATSRDPGAFTDTQYF

clone_size: few
d_call: TRBD1
v_call: TRBV19
j_call: TRBJ2-1
cdr3_nt: TGTGCCAGTAGGGGACAGGGGGAACGTGAGCAGTTCTTC
cdr3_aa: CASRGQGEREQFF